A selection of T cell receptor beta chains follows, all from one sample in a study of T cell clonotyping in hematopoietic cell transplantation. Measured with immunoSEQ multiplex PCR; TCRdb has only the in-frame clones, and not every one. Of roughly 80,000 clones listed, approximately 95% are singletons. The sequences come from peripheral blood mononuclear cells, collected before stem cell transplant. The receptor source for this set is a woman between 50 and 59 years old with acute myeloid leukemia. Some clones in this sample may be carry-over from other donors' samples. The CDR3 runs from the conserved cysteine through the conserved F or W. The D gene is left open where the match is weak. A clone size is listed for some rows: how often the clone was seen (once, few, many), or a class if it is expanded.

CDR3	DNA	size	V	J	D
CASSLVSQGTYNSPLHF	TGTGCCAGCAGCTTAGTTTCCCAGGGCACTTATAATTCACCCCTCCACTTT	NA	TRBV7-8	TRBJ1-6	NA
CSVEGQATDTQYF	TGCAGCGTTGAGGGACAGGCCACAGATACGCAGTATTTT	NA	TRBV29-1	TRBJ2-3	TRBD1
CASSLGDRNYEQYF	TGCGCCAGCAGCTTGGGGGACAGGAACTACGAGCAGTACTTC	NA	TRBV5-1	TRBJ2-7	TRBD1
CASSFNPGSGTSDGYTF	TGCGCCAGCAGCTTTAACCCCGGGTCCGGAACGAGTGATGGCTACACCTTC	NA	TRBV5-1	TRBJ1-2	NA
CSVGPTPLYEQYF	TGCAGCGTTGGGCCGACACCCTTATACGAGCAGTACTTC	NA	TRBV29-1	TRBJ2-7	NA
CASSPTRDGQYF	TGTGCCAGCAGCCCAACTCGGGACGGGCAGTACTTC	NA	TRBV11-2	TRBJ2-7	NA
CSARRRSEAFF	TGCAGCGCTCGGCGTAGGTCAGAAGCTTTCTTT	NA	TRBV29-1	TRBJ1-1	NA
CASPKDRGKYEQYF	TGCGCCAGCCCGAAGGACAGGGGGAAATACGAGCAGTACTTC	NA	TRBV10-1	TRBJ2-7	TRBD1
CASSQGSGGATDTQYF	TGCGCCAGCAGCCAAGGTAGCGGGGGGGCGACAGATACGCAGTATTTT	NA	TRBV4-1	TRBJ2-3	TRBD2
CASSHLRPANVLTF	TGTGCCAGCAGCCATTTACGCCCGGCCAACGTCCTGACTTTC	NA	TRBV4-2	TRBJ2-6	NA
CASSLVGGYGYTF	TGTGCCAGCAGCTTAGTCGGGGGATATGGCTACACCTTC	once	TRBV7-9	TRBJ1-2	NA
CASSESAGLNQETQYF	TGTGCCAGCAGTGAATCGGCAGGGCTGAACCAAGAGACCCAGTACTTC	NA	TRBV25-1	TRBJ2-5	NA
CASRGLGSYNEQFF	TGTGCCAGCAGAGGACTGGGCTCCTACAATGAGCAGTTCTTC	NA	TRBV7-9	TRBJ2-1	NA
CASSPGRAYNEQFF	TGTGCCAGCAGCCCGGGACGGGCCTACAATGAGCAGTTCTTC	once	TRBV7-2	TRBJ2-1	NA
CASSPRRGGDTDTQYF	TGTGCCAGCAGCCCCAGGAGGGGGGGGGACACAGATACGCAGTATTTT	NA	TRBV4-2	TRBJ2-3	NA
CASRHDSYEQYF	TGTGCCAGCAGACACGACAGCTACGAGCAGTACTTC	NA	TRBV6-9	TRBJ2-7	NA
CASPPPGGRYEQYF	TGTGCCAGCCCCCCCCCAGGAGGGCGGTACGAGCAGTACTTC	NA	TRBV2	TRBJ2-7	NA
CASSYRQGRNTEAFF	TGCGCCAGCAGCTATAGACAGGGACGGAACACTGAAGCTTTCTTT	NA	TRBV4-1	TRBJ1-1	TRBD1
CASSLENEQFF	TGCGCCAGCAGCTTGGAGAATGAGCAGTTCTTC	NA	TRBV5-1	TRBJ2-1	NA
CASSLVPGVIGELFF	TGTGCCAGCAGCTTAGTTCCAGGGGTGATCGGGGAGCTGTTTTTT	once	TRBV11-2	TRBJ2-2	NA
CASSLGSSGSHEQFF	TGCGCCAGCAGCTTGGGGTCTAGCGGGAGTCATGAGCAGTTCTTC	NA	TRBV5-1	TRBJ2-1	TRBD2
CASSERRREKLFF	TGTGCCAGCAGTGAGAGGAGGAGGGAAAAACTGTTTTTT	NA	TRBV2	TRBJ1-4	NA
CASSLPPSGGAGETQYF	TGTGCCAGCAGCTTGCCTCCTAGCGGGGGGGCCGGGGAGACCCAGTACTTC	NA	TRBV5-4	TRBJ2-5	TRBD2
CASSFGRGLESYEQYF	TGTGCCAGCAGTTTTGGACGCGGACTAGAGTCCTACGAGCAGTACTTC	NA	TRBV27	TRBJ2-7	TRBD2
CASSWGQGGTGELFF	TGTGCCAGCAGTTGGGGACAGGGAGGCACCGGGGAGCTGTTTTTT	NA	TRBV6-5	TRBJ2-2	TRBD1
CASGAGGYNEQFF	TGTGCCAGCGGGGCGGGCGGGTACAATGAGCAGTTCTTC	NA	TRBV4-2	TRBJ2-1	NA
CASSLRSGGPYEQYF	TGTGCCAGCAGTCTACGCAGCGGGGGGCCCTACGAGCAGTACTTC	NA	TRBV5-4	TRBJ2-7	TRBD2
CSAERGAYNEQFF	TGCAGCGCTGAGCGGGGGGCTTACAATGAGCAGTTCTTC	NA	TRBV29-1	TRBJ2-1	TRBD2
CASSPLRDRNNQPQHF	TGTGCCAGCAGTCCGCTTCGGGACAGAAACAATCAGCCCCAGCATTTT	NA	TRBV28	TRBJ1-5	TRBD1
CASSRTGQGVVEQYF	TGTGCCAGCAGCCGAACTGGACAGGGAGTTGTAGAGCAGTACTTC	NA	TRBV7-9	TRBJ2-7	TRBD1
CASSTTSRETQYF	TGCGCCAGCAGCACGACTAGCCGGGAGACCCAGTACTTC	NA	TRBV10-2	TRBJ2-5	TRBD2
CASSDAGNSYNEQFF	TGCGCCAGCAGTGATGCGGGGAACTCCTACAATGAGCAGTTCTTC	NA	TRBV10-1	TRBJ2-1	NA
CASSRTPGMTNEKLFF	TGTGCCAGCTCACGGACTCCAGGGATGACTAATGAAAAACTGTTTTTT	once	TRBV18	TRBJ1-4	NA
CSVDLTVSGNTIYF	TGCAGCGTTGATTTGACGGTCTCTGGAAACACCATATATTTT	NA	TRBV29-1	TRBJ1-3	NA
CASSQGTGAHYGYTF	TGTGCCAGCAGCCAAGGGACAGGGGCTCACTATGGCTACACCTTC	NA	TRBV14	TRBJ1-2	TRBD1
CASSREGRASYEQYF	TGTGCCAGCAGCCGAGAGGGACGGGCTAGTTACGAGCAGTACTTC	NA	TRBV6-5	TRBJ2-7	NA
CASSLVQGGNQPQHF	TGTGCCAGCAGTTTAGTACAGGGGGGGAATCAGCCCCAGCATTTT	NA	TRBV27	TRBJ1-5	TRBD1
CASSEYVGAYPEGDTEAFF	TGTGCCAGCAGTGAATACGTAGGGGCCTACCCCGAGGGGGACACTGAAGCTTTCTTT	NA	TRBV2	TRBJ1-1	NA
CASSPGGGGETQYF	TGTGCCAGCAGCCCAGGGGGGGGAGGAGAGACCCAGTACTTC	NA	TRBV7-2	TRBJ2-5	NA
CASSTLHLGNYGYTF	TGTGCCAGCAGCACTTTACACCTAGGGAACTATGGCTACACCTTC	NA	TRBV14	TRBJ1-2	NA
CASSYGLTYEQYF	TGTGCCAGCAGTTACGGACTAACCTACGAGCAGTACTTC	NA	TRBV6-5	TRBJ2-7	NA
CASSFRDRGSGGYTF	TGTGCCAGCAGTTTTCGGGACAGGGGTTCGGGCGGCTACACCTTC	NA	TRBV28	TRBJ1-2	TRBD1
CASSLGRAGTGRISGYTF	TGTGCCAGCAGCTTAGGGAGGGCCGGGACAGGGAGGATCTCAGGCTACACCTTC	NA	TRBV13	TRBJ1-2	TRBD1
CASSIVRGREQYF	TGTGCCAGTAGTATAGTCAGGGGTCGCGAGCAGTACTTC	NA	TRBV19	TRBJ2-7	NA
CSVEDIEGNYGYTF	TGCAGCGTTGAAGATATAGAGGGGAACTATGGCTACACCTTC	NA	TRBV29-1	TRBJ1-2	NA
CASSLTGNYEQYF	TGTGCCAGCAGCTTAACGGGGAACTACGAGCAGTACTTC	NA	TRBV7-8	TRBJ2-7	NA
CASGSQGVMNEKLFF	TGTGCTAGTGGTTCACAGGGAGTCATGAATGAAAAACTGTTTTTT	NA	TRBV12-5	TRBJ1-4	NA
CAWTSPRTNLNTEAFF	TGTGCCTGGACCTCCCCCCGGACTAACCTGAACACTGAAGCTTTCTTT	NA	TRBV30	TRBJ1-1	NA
CASRIPEEGQRYTF	TGTGCCAGCAGAATTCCGGAGGAAGGACAGCGCTACACCTTC	NA	TRBV9	TRBJ1-2	NA
CASSLGHNQPQHF	TGTGCCAGCAGCTTGGGACACAATCAGCCCCAGCATTTT	few	TRBV9	TRBJ1-5	NA
CASNGQENIQYF	TGTGCCAGTAACGGACAGGAAAACATTCAGTACTTC	NA	TRBV2	TRBJ2-4	TRBD1
CASRTQRRVQETQYF	TGTGCCAGCAGAACTCAAAGGAGGGTACAAGAGACCCAGTACTTC	NA	TRBV27	TRBJ2-5	NA
CASSFGGSYGYTF	TGTGCCAGCAGTTTCGGGGGGAGCTATGGCTACACCTTC	NA	TRBV27	TRBJ1-2	NA
CASRPDRAGELFF	TGTGCCAGCAGACCCGACCGGGCCGGGGAGCTGTTTTTT	NA	TRBV2	TRBJ2-2	NA
CASSAGLTSRLDNEQFF	TGTGCCAGCAGTGCCGGCCTGACTAGTAGGTTGGACAATGAGCAGTTCTTC	NA	TRBV6-1	TRBJ2-1	NA
CASSQEESSYEQYF	TGCGCCAGCAGCCAAGAGGAGTCCTCCTACGAGCAGTACTTC	once	TRBV4-1	TRBJ2-7	NA
CASSPRAGGRTDTQYF	TGTGCCAGCAGCCCCAGAGCGGGGGGAAGGACAGATACGCAGTATTTT	NA	TRBV7-8	TRBJ2-3	TRBD2
CASSLGHFCYGYTF	TGTGCCAGCAGCCTCGGTCATTTTTGCTATGGCTACACCTTC	once	TRBV11-3	TRBJ1-2	NA
CASSLSIGPANTEAFF	TGTGCCAGCAGTTTATCGATTGGGCCCGCGAACACTGAAGCTTTCTTT	NA	TRBV27	TRBJ1-1	NA